The subject of this entry is one T cell receptor beta chain. As yet, its antigen is unknown. Data came from immunoSEQ multiplex PCR; TCRdb stores just in-frame clones and leaves some out. The table has some 160,000 clones, around nine tenths seen once; the top ten hold approximately 0.97%. The data derive from a study of T cell responses to AZD1222 COVID-19 vaccine. Study findings and constraints: Mostly white British, mostly female donors; authors suggested clonal diversity may be underestimated.

This receptor was obtained from an adult who received the AZD1222 COVID-19 vaccine. The specimen was peripheral blood, collected 28 days after the second AZD1222 dose.

The CDR3 DNA reads TGTGCCAGCAGCTTGCCGAGAACCGGGGCCAACGTCCTGACTTTC. Its translation is CASSLPRTGANVLTF. The chain employs TRBV5-5 and TRBJ2-6; D not certain. Looked up from germline, CDR1 is SGHKS and CDR2 is YYEKEE (reference sequence). The CDR3 has 15 amino acids. Trimming removed 1 base at V and 4 bases at J, with 9 bases between.